Included here is one T cell receptor beta chain sequence, with context. Germline CDR1 and CDR2: SEHNR and FQNEAQ (reference sequence). With 1 base removed from V and 12 bases from J, the gap between germline ends came to 12 bases. The CDR3 length is 12 residues. The data belong to a study of T cell changes during pregnancy in multiple sclerosis. This table comes from immunoSEQ multiplex PCR, and its TCRdb copy is limited to in-frame clones, with some not included. The sample comprises tens of thousands of clones, 90% of which are singletons, and 0.39% rests with the top ten. The sample consisted of CD4+ T cells from peripheral blood mononuclear cells, taken in the second trimester of pregnancy. The TCR sequence derives from a female donor with multiple sclerosis, enrolled in a pregnancy study. The chain carries TRBV7-9 and TRBJ1-2; perhaps TRBD1 as D (5 bases). This chain's CDR3 is CASSLEGRGDTF. CDR3 sequence (DNA): TGTGCCAGCAGCTTAGAGGGGCGGGGAGACACCTTC.